This TCR beta chain was sequenced in a study of CD8 T cells in ankylosing spondylitis. The V end was cut by 0 bases, the J end by 3 bases, with 9 bases between. The CDR3 sequence is 14 residues long. Germline V CDR1 and CDR2: MDHEN, SYDVKM. Overall study results and limits: What seemed typical of ankylosing spondylitis blood was a TCR beta motif built from 8 or 9 highly homologous variants. Reports say disease-linked clones showed up significantly more in matched ankylosing spondylitis synovial fluid. Reactive arthritis synovial fluid and blood were previously reported to contain some motif variants.

A note on this clonotype: Its specificity is not known.

TCRdb re-derived calls from the 5' RACE reads in MiXCR, one entry per CDR3 protein. The sample shows some 700,000 distinct CDR3 sequences, under 20% of them seen only once. Source material: blood, either unsorted or a sorted T cell fraction (not recorded which). This clonotype originated in a male donor with ankylosing spondylitis. The genes are TRBV28 and TRBJ2-7; D is undetermined. The CDR3 here is CASSLWQNYYEQYF. DNA of the CDR3: TGTGCCAGCAGTTTATGGCAGAACTACTACGAGCAGTACTTC.